The sequence of this TCR beta chain was determined in a study of cytomegalovirus exposure and HLA in healthy donors (dated by TCRdb to 2017 to 2019). For context, the study as a whole: In an earlier analysis of about 560 of the donors, less than 350 Gb of sequence data and some 100 million unique TCR beta sequences from roughly 200 million T cells were reported. All discovery cohort repertoires had been generated on a single sequencing platform. Donor age, sex, ethnicity and CMV serostatus were collected together with the repertoire data. A later genetic analysis took genome-wide SNP genotypes for about 55% of the 666 donors and used that subset as a discovery cohort. An early release that covered around 590 HLA-typed donors contained approximately 300 gigabases of sequencing data and tens of millions of unique TCR sequences. Of the roughly 400 genotyped donors, 65% to 90% were placed in the genetic ancestry cluster associated with self-reported Caucasian donors. The T cell repertoires of some 700 subjects were profiled by immunosequencing and related to cytomegalovirus serostatus. A separate validation cohort of more than 100 different subjects was used in addition to the approximately 700-subject first cohort. High-throughput TCR immunosequencing, statistical association of individual TCRs with disease status, and machine learning were combined to predict cytomegalovirus infection status. Because of strong linkage in the cohort, roughly five DR-DQ haplotypes were treated as single units for association and clustering. Among some 400 genotyped donors of the cohort, an average of roughly 230,000 unique TCR beta nucleotide sequences was sequenced per donor, of which 15% to 20% were non-productive. The study aimed to test whether cataloging public T cell receptors could reveal signatures of past pathogen exposure. An earlier analysis of 587 of the donors applied high-throughput TCR beta sequencing to assess whether each TCR beta V gene segment acted as functional or pseudogenic. The later analysis used no new phenotypic data to find candidate immune exposures, relying instead on TCR beta sequences and their occurrence across donors. Both class I and class II loci were covered by HLA typing, at four-digit resolution. The number of donors typed differed by locus, with 629-630 for A, B, C, DRB1 and DQB1, 522 for DQA1, about 610 for DPA1, and roughly 450 for DPB1. A later analysis re-analyzed previously published TCR beta repertoires from 600 to 850 donors and added high-resolution HLA genotyping to study TCR occurrence patterns. The research as a whole found: A later analysis found that TCR association rates varied across HLA loci, with DRB1 alleles showing the most associated TCRs and HLA-C alleles the fewest. A few of the identified cytomegalovirus-associated TCR beta chains were confirmed in vitro to be specific for cytomegalovirus antigens. Assigning TCR associations to individual alleles was difficult when HLA alleles, especially DR and DQ, strongly co-occurred. A later analysis found that most CMV-associated TCR beta chains appeared HLA-restricted, with HLA associations seemingly driven largely by CMV exposure. The authors suggested that the approach could potentially be generalized to other disease states and immunological phenotypes. A later analysis associated 16,951 TCR beta sequences with specific HLA alleles at a false discovery rate of 0.05. A cluster of highly shared sequence variants was judged likely to be a technical artifact of the sequencing pipeline. CMV serostatus was the only immune exposure information available for the cohort. In a later analysis, several top co-occurrence clusters were reported to appear linked to parvovirus B19, influenza, CMV and Epstein-Barr virus. Because HLA typing was missing for some donors at each locus, association tests included only the typed subset. In both the original and validation cohorts, the classifier was reported to diagnose cytomegalovirus status with high specificity and sensitivity. Roughly 15 rarely observed V segments, including chromosome 9 orphons, were excluded from the earlier analysis of several hundred of the donors because counts were too low. V-gene and J-gene trimming of TCR beta chains was associated with a missense DCLRE1C variant in a later genetic analysis, and the association was replicated in an independent cohort. The 87-base-pair reads could not distinguish some IMGT-functional V segments, including TRBV6-2 and TRBV6-3, so those segments were excluded. Presence/absence analyses assumed roughly uniform sequencing depth across donors, an assumption that may not hold. In a later genetic analysis, fewer N-insertions in productive TCRs were reported among donors in an Asian-associated ancestry cluster than the 666-donor mean. Only TCR beta chains were sequenced in this cohort, and the absence of alpha or paired-chain data limited detectable features. In an earlier analysis of fewer than 700 of the donors, most TCR beta V segments appeared in productive rearrangements about 87% or about 30% of the time, broadly matching IMGT annotations. A further reported finding was that TCR beta sequences accurately predicted the HLA-A and HLA-B alleles for most subjects in the first cohort. Linkage disequilibrium might explain the correlated functional status among segregating V segments, but an unknown experimental factor could not be excluded. While some public TCRs were present in many individuals, most TCR sequences turned up only very rarely across donors. In a later analysis, HLA-associated TCR beta chains were found to be more clonally expanded and to have lower generation probabilities than equally common non-associated chains. A total of 150 to 200 TCR beta chains were listed by the study as associated with cytomegalovirus.

CDR1 and CDR2 (LNHDA, SQIVND) derive from the germline V gene (reference sequence). CDR3 length: 16 amino acids, cysteine to phenylalanine. The DNA shown is the 48-base CDR3, in frame from base 1. V is cut back by 7 bases and J by 5 bases, with 9 bases in the junction unmatched. The cohort comprised several hundred healthy bone marrow donors. At the time of sampling, all cohort members were nominally healthy, though unrecorded immune exposures were likely present. The donor tested CMV seronegative and was one of the 352 seronegative cohort members. A peripheral blood sample was provided by each donor, and peripheral blood mononuclear cells were used for TCR beta sequencing. The Qiagen DNeasy Blood Extraction Kit was used to extract genomic DNA from the blood cell samples. Receptor amplification or capture employed the immunoSEQ multiplex PCR assay. The multiplex PCR relied on a mix of 60 forward primers for TCR Vbeta segments and 13 reverse primers for TCR Jbeta segments. The CDR3 region of rearranged TCR beta genes was amplified from genomic DNA by a multiplex PCR assay. Amplified TCR beta libraries were sequenced as 87-base-pair reads on the Illumina HiSeq System. Regarding the original processing steps: A later analysis counted about 80 million unique TCR beta chains across the 640 or so repertoires, and around 9.9 million of these chains were shared by at least two donors. Raw reads were error-corrected and collapsed into unique sequences by a nearest-neighbor algorithm in which closely related sequences were merged to remove PCR and sequencing errors. V, D and J gene segments were assigned by aligning CDR3 sequences to IMGT reference sequences. For a sequence to be retained, a match of at least six nucleotides was required to both a V gene segment and a J gene segment. A rearrangement counted as productive if the CDR3 had no stop codons and remained in frame with V and J, and every other rearrangement counted as non-productive. CDR3 was defined by IMGT convention, running from the second conserved V-encoded cysteine to the conserved J-encoded phenylalanine. Sequences without an unambiguous match to a single V gene segment were excluded from the earlier analysis of approximately 560 of the donors. In an earlier analysis of a few hundred of the donors, V segments were called functional above 56.7% productive rearrangements and were called segregating when the between-donor standard deviation exceeded 5%. To diagnose cytomegalovirus status from the catalog of TCR beta chain sequences, a statistical classification framework was built. In a later analysis, V and J genes were assigned by comparing TCR nucleotide sequences against IMGT/GENE-DB human TR gene sequences. Using the TCRdist pipeline, a later analysis assigned CDR3 sequences along with most-parsimonious VDJ recombination scenarios. In a later analysis, every TCR beta chain was defined by the combination of its CDR3 amino acid sequence and its V-gene family, and reads without a unique V-gene family were dropped. To address suspected cross-contamination and a sequencing artifact, a later analysis removed around 600 highly shared, low-generation-probability nucleotide sequences. A later analysis calculated a clonal expansion index for each public chain from normalized within-repertoire ranks of inferred template counts. In a later analysis, generation probabilities were computed with a VDJ recombination model fitted to out-of-frame rearrangements, and the resulting probabilities were checked against IGoR. In a later analysis, TCR-TCR, TCR-HLA and TCR-CMV co-occurrence was scored with hypergeometric tests, and a repertoire-size bias correction was applied to TCR pairs. False discovery rates were estimated in a later analysis by permuting HLA or CMV assignments 20 times. In a later analysis, co-occurring TCRs were grouped with DBSCAN, and TCRdist sequence similarity was added when clustering was performed within HLA-allele-positive subsets. Repertoires with fewer than 30,000 or more than 120,000 public chains were left out of co-occurrence clustering, as were several repertoires with anomalous nucleotide sharing. Entries here come from immuneACCESS through TCRdb and include only in-frame sequences with V and J called. Some clones fail to appear in such tables; in the studies checked, an unresolved V gene covers under half of the shortfall, and the cause of the remainder is unknown. For V, J and clone size, that table is used; D and trimming come from the DNA. The sample has more than 200,000 clones on record, approximately 79% of them singletons. The ten largest clones represent roughly 2% of the sample.

Details on this clone: Its antigen remains undetermined. One base away there is no much larger clone; base qualities are not given.

The sequencing input was PBMCs. This clonotype was sampled from a man between 18 and 29 years old in good health and CMV-seronegative. The chain employs TRBV19 and TRBJ2-3, with 13 junctional bases fitting TRBD2. Here is the DNA: TGTGCCAGTACTCGGACTAGCGGGAGCTTGGGAGATACGCAGTATTTT. Its protein reads: CASTRTSGSLGDTQYF.